These 22 T cell receptor beta chains were sequenced from one sample in a study of T-cell memory formation after mild COVID-19. Via MiXCR, TCRdb re-called the 5' RACE reads, giving one row per CDR3 protein. The sample yields about 390,000 distinct CDR3 sequences, approximately 15% seen once. Sequenced sample: PBMCs or a T cell subset sorted from them (not recorded which). The receptors here all came from a man aged 18 to 30 who had mild COVID-19 (a few samples of this study predate the infection). Cell type and time point are not known.

CDR3 DNA: TGCGCCAGCAAACGGGCGGGGGGCCCCTACAATGAGCAGTTCTTC. It yields the protein CASKRAGGPYNEQFF. The V call is TRBV5-1, the J call TRBJ2-1; 8 bases fit TRBD2. Germline values: CDR1 SGHRS, CDR2 YFSETQ. Germline trimming cut 6 bases from V and 2 bases from J; bases unmatched to any gene: 7. The CDR3 extends over 15 amino acids.

The CDR3 DNA follows: TGCAGTGCTGGGACAGGGGATCAGCCCCAGCATTTT. This gives the protein CSAGTGDQPQHF. The V and J genes are TRBV20-1 and TRBJ1-5, with 10 positions matching TRBD1. V was clipped by 5 bases and J by 5 bases; unmatched bases: 0. The CDR3 has 12 amino acids. The V gene's germline CDR1 is DFQATT and CDR2 SNEGSKA (reference sequence).

The chain couples TRBV9 to TRBJ2-3, with 10 bases identical to TRBD1. This CDR3 spans 16 amino acids. V lost 0 bases to trimming and J lost 0 bases; unmatched junction nucleotides: 1. Germline V gene lookup returns CDR1 SGDLS and CDR2 YYNGEE. CDR3 in DNA: TGTGCCAGCAGCGTAGGACAGGGGGCGAGCACAGATACGCAGTATTTT. Translation: CASSVGQGASTDTQYF.

This clonotype showed up just once. V and J are TRBV2 and TRBJ2-3, with unresolved D. Trimming removed 6 bases at V and 5 bases at J, with 12 bases between. The CDR3 loop spans 13 amino acids. The germline V gene has CDR1 SNHLY and CDR2 FYNNEI. This chain's CDR3 is CASSFAPLDTQYF. In nucleotides, the CDR3 is TGTGCCAGCAGCTTCGCCCCCTTAGATACGCAGTATTTT. Using reference TRBV2 and TRBJ2-3 for the parts outside the CDR3, the full variable domain is EPEVTQTPSHQVTQMGQEVILRCVPISNHLYFYWYRQILGQKVEFLVSFYNNEISEKSEIFDDQFSVERPDGSNFTLKIRSTKLEDSAMYFCASSFAPLDTQYFGPGTRLTVL.

This clonotype was picked up a small number of times. The chain joins TRBV6-6 to TRBJ1-4; D not resolved. Germline V CDR1 and CDR2: MNHNY, SVGAGI (reference sequence). The germline V and J ends were trimmed by 5 bases and 8 bases, with 12 bases remaining between them. The CDR3 covers 13 residues. This CDR3 is CASSPINGEKLFF. The CDR3 DNA reads as TGTGCCAGCAGTCCGATCAACGGGGAAAAACTGTTTTTT.

The chain combines TRBV4-1 with TRBJ1-5; 8 bases agree with TRBD1. This CDR3 is built from 15 residues. After removal of 1 base from V and 6 bases from J, the junction contained 5 bases not matched to a gene. In germline, CDR1 is MGHRA, CDR2 YSYEKL. In DNA, the CDR3 is TGCGCCAGCAGCCAAGCGGCGACAGGGGTTCAGCCCCAGCATTTT. It specifies CASSQAATGVQPQHF.

The J gene is TRBJ2-1, the V gene TRBV5-1; maybe TRBD1 (5 bases). The CDR3 is 15 amino acids. Germline CDR1 reads SGHRS; CDR2 reads YFSETQ. Trimming removed 0 bases from V and 0 bases from J, with 7 bases in between. In DNA form, the CDR3 reads TGCGCCAGCAGCTTGGCCGACAGCTCCTACAATGAGCAGTTCTTC. Translating gives CASSLADSSYNEQFF.

This clonotype was counted between two and nine times. The chain combines TRBV5-1 with TRBJ2-5; 7 nucleotides line up with TRBD2. Germline V gene sequence: CDR1 SGHRS, CDR2 YFSETQ. The V and J ends lost 0 bases and 3 bases, in that order; junction bases with no gene match: 8. This CDR3 is built from 16 residues. The CDR3 nucleotides read TGCGCCAGCAGCTTGGGGTCTAGCGGAGTCGAAGAGACCCAGTACTTC. Its translation: CASSLGSSGVEETQYF.

This sequence joins TRBV6-5 and TRBJ1-3; D is perhaps TRBD1 (6 bases). This CDR3 spans 14 amino acids. With 7 bases removed from V and 7 bases from J, the gap between germline ends came to 17 bases. Germline CDR1 MNHEY, CDR2 SVGAGI. The CDR3 DNA reads TGTGCCAGCAACAAAGGGGGGGAACCGAACACCATATATTTT. It is translated as CASNKGGEPNTIYF.

J is TRBJ2-7 and V is TRBV29-1; 7 positions match TRBD2. This CDR3 is built from 13 residues. Germline V gives CDR1 SQVTM, CDR2 ANQGSEA. V was pared by 1 base and J by 6 bases, with 6 bases of the junction left unmatched. CDR3 sequence (DNA): TGCAGCGTTGAAGGGGGGGGTCAGGGCGAGCAGTACTTC. It codes for CSVEGGGQGEQYF.

This CDR3 reads CAIGGPYEQYV. The CDR3 DNA reads TGTGCCATAGGAGGTCCCTACGAGCAGTACGTC. The chain uses TRBV10-3 and TRBJ2-7, with D possibly being TRBD2 (5 bases). The V and J ends lost 9 bases and 2 bases respectively, with 8 bases between them. The germline gives CDR1 ENHRY, CDR2 SYGVKD. CDR3 length: 11 residues.

This clonotype was counted between two and nine times. This sequence joins TRBV27 and TRBJ1-4, with D perhaps TRBD1 (6 bases). The germline V gene has CDR1 MNHEY and CDR2 SMNVEV (reference sequence). This CDR3 contains 14 residues. Trimming left V 6 bases short and J 7 bases short, with 15 bases between. DNA for the CDR3: TGTGCCAGCAGGCCAGGGGTCCTGAGTGAAAAACTGTTTTTT. Translation: CASRPGVLSEKLFF. Full variable domain (outside the CDR3, taken from reference TRBV27 and TRBJ1-4): EAQVTQNPRYLITVTGKKLTVTCSQNMNHEYMSWYRQDPGLGLRQIYYSMNVEVTDKGDVPEGYKVSRKEKRNFPLILESPSPNQTSLYFCASRPGVLSEKLFFGSGTQLSVL.

This clonotype was seen more than once but under ten times. The rearrangement joins TRBV7-8 to TRBJ2-1, with D possibly matching TRBD1 (6 bases). CDR1 is SGHVS and CDR2 is FQNEAQ in the germline V gene. This CDR3 spans 17 amino acids. Trimming removed 2 bases at V and 8 bases at J, with 22 bases between. CDR3 nucleotides: TGTGCCAGCAGCTTAAGACGAGGGGGACGGACAGAGTATGAGCAGTTCTTC. This gives the protein CASSLRRGGRTEYEQFF.

This clonotype was detected only a few times. The chain uses TRBV6-2 or TRBV6-3 and TRBJ2-7; D perhaps matches TRBD2 (6 bases). V was trimmed by 6 bases and J by 5 bases, leaving 26 bases between them. Per the germline V gene, CDR1 is MNHEY and CDR2 is SVGEGT. The CDR3 sequence is 17 residues long. In DNA, the CDR3 is TGTGCCAGCAGGCCTTCAACCCAGGCAGGAGGGAAGGACGAGCAGTACGTC. Translating gives CASRPSTQAGGKDEQYV.

This clonotype was seen a handful of times. The chain recombines TRBV5-1 with TRBJ2-2; TRBD2 agrees at 7 bases. There are 14 residues in the CDR3. Germline CDR1 SGHRS, CDR2 YFSETQ. V lost 6 bases to trimming and J lost 1 base; unmatched junction nucleotides: 3. CDR3: CASTPGGNTGELFF. In DNA form, the CDR3 reads TGCGCCAGCACCCCGGGGGGGAACACCGGGGAGCTGTTTTTT.

The V gene is TRBV18, the J gene TRBJ1-3; D unresolved. CDR3 length: 14 amino acids. Germline CDR1 KGHSH, CDR2 LQKENI. The germline V and J ends were trimmed by 2 bases and 4 bases, with 9 bases remaining between them. In DNA, the CDR3 is TGTGCCAGCTCACCAGGGTGCGTCGGAAACACCATATATTTT. Its translation: CASSPGCVGNTIYF.

In its sample, this clonotype was seen a few times. DNA of the CDR3: TGTGCCAGCAGCTTTCGGGTCGACTATAATTCACCCCTCCACTTT. Its protein is CASSFRVDYNSPLHF. V is TRBV5-6 and J is TRBJ1-6; D remains ambiguous. Germline values: CDR1 SGHDT, CDR2 YYEEEE. The V gene lost 2 bases and the J gene lost 3 bases, with 9 bases spanning the gap. The CDR3 is made up of 15 amino acids. Supplemented by reference TRBV5-6 and TRBJ1-6, the full variable domain reads DAGVTQSPTHLIKTRGQQVTLRCSPKSGHDTVSWYQQALGQGPQFIFQYYEEEERQRGNFPDRFSGHQFPNYSSELNVNALLLGDSALYLCASSFRVDYNSPLHFGNGTRLTVT.

The table lists this clonotype with a few counts. V and J are TRBV5-6 and TRBJ2-7; D might be TRBD2 (6 bases). The CDR3 is made up of 13 amino acids. Germline V gene lookup returns CDR1 SGHDT and CDR2 YYEEEE. Trimming removed 4 bases from V and 5 bases from J, with 13 bases in between. CDR3 sequence reads: CASSLRRGDEQYF. The CDR3, as DNA: TGTGCCAGCAGCCTACGGCGCGGGGACGAGCAGTACTTC.

This clonotype has more than one count but fewer than ten. The chain couples TRBV27 to TRBJ1-5, with D possibly matching TRBD1 (6 bases). Trimming shortened V by 5 bases and J by 5 bases, and 25 bases separated the two germline ends. This CDR3 spans 18 amino acids. Germline V gene lookup returns CDR1 MNHEY and CDR2 SMNVEV (reference sequence). CDR3 in amino acids: CASSITGFSDLDHQPQHF. CDR3 DNA: TGTGCCAGCAGTATCACAGGGTTTTCCGATTTAGATCATCAGCCCCAGCATTTT.

In this sample, this clonotype turned up many times. The chain couples TRBV6-1 to TRBJ2-5, with D possibly matching TRBD1 (6 bases). The germline V gene encodes CDR1 MNHNS and CDR2 SASEGT. The CDR3 is 14 residues long. V was clipped by 4 bases and J by 5 bases, with 14 bases between them. The CDR3 DNA follows: TGTGCCAGCAGTGGGGGCACAGGGATGGAGACCCAGTACTTC. Residues: CASSGGTGMETQYF.

A few counts support this clonotype. The CDR3 here is CASSISGNTIYF. As DNA, the CDR3 is TGTGCCAGCAGTATTTCTGGAAACACCATATATTTT. The rearrangement uses TRBV12-3 or TRBV12-4 and TRBJ1-3; D is uncertain. The CDR3 consists of 12 residues. Trimming cost V 5 bases and J 1 base, with 3 bases left between them.

The chain couples TRBV5-5 to TRBJ1-2, with 11 bases identical to TRBD1. The CDR3 is made up of 15 amino acids. Unmatched junction bases numbered 7, after V lost 4 bases and J lost 5 bases. Germline V gene sequence: CDR1 SGHKS, CDR2 YYEKEE (reference sequence). The CDR3 sequence is CASSPGGQGGYGYTF. The CDR3 DNA reads TGTGCCAGCAGCCCCGGGGGACAGGGGGGATATGGCTACACCTTC.